These T cell receptor beta chains were read from a single sample in a study of shared clonotypes between healthy human individuals. Repertoires were generated with immunoSEQ multiplex PCR, while TCRdb's copy carries only in-frame clones and drops some. The table lists about 510,000 clones, almost 80% of them singletons, with about 12% in the top ten. The sample consisted of PBMCs. These receptors were taken from a woman aged 40 to 55 in good health. Some clones in this sample may be carry-over from other donors' samples. The CDR3 runs from the conserved cysteine through the conserved F or W. A D gene is named only where the DNA matches it firmly. Rows give clone size only sometimes, using once, few, many, or a class for an expanded clone.

.	once	TRBJ2-2	TRBV5-1	15	CASQEGRSNTGELFF	TGCGCCAGCCAGGAAGGCAGGTCGAACACCGGGGAGCTGTTTTTT
.	.	TRBJ1-2	TRBV2	14	CASSEGARGGIYTF	TGTGCCAGCAGTGAAGGGGCCAGGGGTGGTATCTACACCTTC
TRBD1	.	TRBJ2-2	TRBV6-1	14	CASTWDRSTGELFF	TGTGCCAGCACTTGGGACAGATCCACCGGGGAGCTGTTTTTT
.	few	TRBJ2-7	TRBV30	14	CAWSGERLANEQYF	TGTGCCTGGAGTGGGGAAAGGCTGGCCAACGAGCAGTACTTC
.	few	TRBJ2-4	TRBV7-2	17	CASSPRTGVLAKNIQYF	TGTGCCAGCAGCCCCCGTACGGGGGTGCTAGCCAAAAACATTCAGTACTTC
.	few	TRBJ1-5	TRBV28	15	CASGGAGLDIQPQHF	TGTGCCAGCGGGGGAGCGGGGTTGGATATTCAGCCCCAGCATTTT
.	.	TRBJ2-1	TRBV27	12	CASRNLRNEQFF	TGTGCCAGCAGGAACCTCCGGAATGAGCAGTTCTTC
.	.	TRBJ2-7	TRBV6-6	16	CASSYGHLAKTYEQYF	TGTGCCAGCAGTTATGGTCACTTGGCTAAAACCTACGAGCAGTACTTC
.	once	TRBJ2-3	TRBV11-2	13	CASRQVAADTQYF	TGTGCCAGCAGACAGGTTGCGGCAGATACGCAGTATTTT
TRBD1	.	TRBJ2-5	TRBV7-9	14	CASRPGTGQETQYF	TGTGCCAGCAGGCCCGGGACAGGGCAAGAGACCCAGTACTTC
.	.	TRBJ2-3	TRBV11-2	17	CASSSRYGRDFTDTQYF	TGTGCCAGCAGCTCACGATATGGGCGGGATTTCACAGATACGCAGTATTTT
TRBD1	.	TRBJ2-3	TRBV7-2	17	CASSRRGGQGSADTQYF	TGTGCCAGCAGCCGAAGGGGAGGACAGGGGTCGGCAGATACGCAGTATTTT
.	.	TRBJ1-1	TRBV9	15	CASTAYGGADTEAFF	TGTGCCAGCACCGCCTATGGGGGGGCGGACACTGAAGCTTTCTTT
TRBD1	.	TRBJ1-5	TRBV6-1	14	CASSVDRGNQPQHF	TGTGCCAGCAGTGTCGACAGGGGGAATCAGCCCCAGCATTTT
.	.	TRBJ2-3	TRBV28	16	CASSFSPSFSTDTQYF	TGTGCCAGCAGTTTTAGCCCTAGCTTTAGCACAGATACGCAGTATTTT
.	.	TRBJ2-7	TRBV28	13	CASRLRVDYEQYF	TGTGCCAGCAGACTCAGGGTTGACTACGAGCAGTACTTC
TRBD1	.	TRBJ1-1	TRBV5-1	15	CASSPGTGRTHEAFF	TGCGCCAGCAGCCCCGGGACAGGGAGGACCCATGAAGCTTTCTTT
.	many	TRBJ2-7	TRBV7-9	15	CASSLVGVRTYEQYF	TGTGCCAGCAGCTTAGTGGGGGTCCGCACCTACGAGCAGTACTTC
.	.	TRBJ2-7	TRBV19	14	CASSIGAGEYEQYF	TGTGCCAGTAGTATTGGCGCGGGTGAGTACGAGCAGTACTTC
.	many	TRBJ2-1	TRBV6-1	10	CASSDLSFFF	TGTGCCAGCAGTGATTTGAGCTTCTTCTTC
.	.	TRBJ2-1	TRBV5-4	15	CASRTPGTPNNEQFF	TGTGCCAGCAGGACCCCCGGGACGCCTAACAATGAGCAGTTCTTC
.	.	TRBJ2-7	TRBV7-2	15	CASSLSSRGGNEQYF	TGTGCCAGCAGCTTGTCGTCGAGGGGGGGAAACGAGCAGTACTTC